The 27 T cell receptor beta chains reported below all come from one sample, sequenced in a study of blood T cells in healthy people across ages. It was with a sample-barcoded 5' primer and a J-beta primer mix that a second PCR of about 6 to 12 cycles was run. One entry per CDR3 protein, called by TCRdb with MiXCR from the 5' RACE reads. Of more than 1,000,000 distinct CDR3 sequences listed, under 30% are singletons. These data also formed part of another study, on T cells of mothers and their children.

Material: blood. All receptors derive from a girl under 10 years old in good health.

J is TRBJ1-4 and V is TRBV6-5; TRBD1 matches 8 bases. Germline CDR1 reads MNHEY; CDR2 reads SVGAGI. V lost 4 bases to trimming and J lost 5 bases; unmatched junction nucleotides: 12. The CDR3 runs 17 residues. The CDR3 loop is CASSSRGLGRINEKLFF. For the CDR3, the DNA is TGTGCCAGCAGTTCCAGGGGGCTAGGCCGGATAAATGAAAAACTGTTTTTT.

This clonotype occurred a few times. This chain connects TRBV29-1 to TRBJ2-7, with 11 bases identical to TRBD2. Germline V gene data show CDR1 as SQVTM and CDR2 as ANQGSEA. The CDR3 totals 13 residues. V lost 3 bases to trimming and J lost 12 bases; unmatched junction nucleotides: 10. The CDR3 reads CSVEGTSGGALYF. As DNA, the CDR3 is TGCAGCGTTGAGGGGACTAGCGGAGGCGCTTTGTACTTC.

This clonotype appeared a few times. A junction end diverges from the germline sequence, so it may reflect a read error. V gene TRBV4-1 combines with J gene TRBJ1-2, with D possibly TRBD1 on 6 matching bases. The CDR3 has 13 amino acids. Germline V CDR1 and CDR2: MGHRA, YSYEKL. The CDR3, as DNA: TGCGCCAGCTGGGACCCGGGGGGCTGGGGCTGCACCTTC. Its translation is CASWDPGGWGCTF.

The CDR3 is CASRGLRVETQYF. In nucleotides, the CDR3 is TGTGCCAGCAGAGGTCTCCGGGTGGAGACCCAGTACTTC. The genes are TRBV12-3 or TRBV12-4 and TRBJ2-5; D gene ambiguous. The V gene lost 6 bases and the J gene lost 5 bases, with 13 bases spanning the gap. The CDR3 covers 13 residues.

Only one count was recorded for this clonotype. The germline gene is not matched at one end of the junction; a read error may be the cause. This chain links TRBV14 with TRBJ1-4; D is perhaps TRBD1 (5 bases). The CDR3 is 13 residues long. CDR1 and CDR2 (germline): SGHDN, FVKESK. The CDR3 DNA reads as TGTGCCAGCAGCCAAGATGTTGGGGGTCCGTATTCTTTT. It translates to CASSQDVGGPYSF.

This clonotype was observed a handful of times. A read error may produce the germline difference seen at one junction end. The chain is built from TRBV5-1 and TRBJ2-5; D might be TRBD1 (6 bases). Near its end, the DNA agrees better with TRBJ2-1, so the J call may be wrong. CDR1 and CDR2 (germline): SGHRS, YFSETQ. CDR3 length: 14 residues. CDR3 coding DNA: TGCGCCAGCGGCTTGCCCCCTCCCACAGGGGAGCAGTTCTTC. Translated: CASGLPPPTGEQFF.

This sequence joins TRBV11-2 and TRBJ2-7, with 9 bases aligning to TRBD1. CDR3 size: 16 residues. V was clipped by 5 bases and J by 0 bases; unmatched bases: 8. The germline gives CDR1 SGHAT, CDR2 FQNNGV. The CDR3 region has the DNA TGTGCCAGCAGCCTACTAGGACAGGGGACCTCCTACGAGCAGTACTTC. Translated: CASSLLGQGTSYEQYF.

This clonotype has only a few counts. The CDR3 reads CASSYDPRGGINNEQFF. The DNA for the CDR3 is TGTGCCAGCAGTTACGATCCGCGAGGGGGTATCAACAATGAGCAGTTCTTC. The chain has TRBV6-2 or TRBV6-3 and TRBJ2-1; D perhaps matches TRBD1 (6 bases). The CDR3 sequence is 17 residues long. Germline CDR1 and CDR2: MNHEY and SVGEGT. V was clipped by 2 bases and J by 5 bases, with 19 bases between them.

The J gene is TRBJ2-3, the V gene TRBV7-2, with TRBD1 matching 9 bases. The germline gives CDR1 SGHTA, CDR2 FQGNSA. The CDR3 is 17 residues long. V dropped 1 base and J dropped 4; count of bases not matched to a gene: 9. CDR3 DNA: TGTGCCAGCAGCTTAGTGCCTCCGGGACAGGGCGCAGATACGCAGTATTTT. This codes for CASSLVPPGQGADTQYF.

V and J are TRBV20-1 and TRBJ2-3; the D gene is possibly TRBD2 (6 bases). Germline CDR1 and CDR2: DFQATT and SNEGSKA (reference sequence). Between the trimmed V and J ends, which lost 7 bases and 3 bases, there was a span of 20 bases. This CDR3 contains 15 residues. The CDR3 sequence is CSGTRGNPETDTQYF. The CDR3 DNA sequence: TGCAGTGGTACTCGGGGGAACCCGGAGACAGATACGCAGTATTTT.

This chain connects TRBV20-1 to TRBJ1-5; 10 bases align to TRBD1. There are 19 residues in the CDR3. With 0 bases clipped from V and 0 bases from J, the junction kept 11 bases outside the gene matches. Germline CDR1 DFQATT, CDR2 SNEGSKA (reference sequence). CDR3 protein: CSARDLGQGIEYSNQPQHF. For the CDR3, the DNA is TGCAGTGCTAGAGATTTGGGACAGGGGATCGAGTATAGCAATCAGCCCCAGCATTTT.

V gene TRBV7-3 combines with J gene TRBJ2-7; D is uncertain. Between the trimmed V and J ends, which lost 5 bases and 1 base, there was a span of 12 bases. Germline V gene lookup returns CDR1 SGHTA and CDR2 FQGTGA. The CDR3 extends over 14 amino acids. The CDR3 loop reads CASSTHPGSYEQYF. Written as DNA, the CDR3 is TGTGCCAGCAGCACTCATCCCGGGTCCTACGAGCAGTACTTC.

The CDR3 spells CSAREKGRNYGYTF. In DNA form, the CDR3 reads TGCAGTGCTAGAGAAAAGGGGAGAAACTATGGCTACACCTTC. V usage is TRBV20-1 and J usage is TRBJ1-2; perhaps TRBD1 as D (5 bases). The CDR3 length is 14 residues. Germline V gene data show CDR1 as DFQATT and CDR2 as SNEGSKA (reference sequence). Trimming stripped 0 bases from V and 2 bases from J, with 10 bases between.

V is TRBV29-1 and J is TRBJ1-1; D unclear. Germline-derived CDR1 and CDR2 are SQVTM and ANQGSEA. V shed 2 bases and J shed 1 base, with 5 bases lying between them. The CDR3 runs to 12 residues. DNA for the CDR3: TGCAGCGTTGAACGGCGGAACACTGAAGCTTTCTTT. It specifies CSVERRNTEAFF.

In regard to this clonotype: The junction shows a germline mismatch at one end, possibly a read error. The chain employs TRBV7-2 and TRBJ2-7, with 9 bases lining up with TRBD2. Germline-derived CDR1 and CDR2 are SGHTA and FQGNSA. The CDR3 runs 14 residues. CDR3 sequence reads: CASNLAGDNYEQYF. The CDR3 DNA reads as TGTGCCAGCAACTTAGCGGGGGATAACTACGAGCAGTACTTC.

This clonotype appeared a few times. This chain links TRBV4-1 with TRBJ1-4; perhaps TRBD1 as D (5 bases). Germline V gives CDR1 MGHRA, CDR2 YSYEKL. CDR3 size: 15 residues. Trimming removed 1 base at V and 8 bases at J, with 14 bases between. The CDR3 loop reads CASSQGPGRTEKLFF. The CDR3 DNA reads TGCGCCAGCAGCCAAGGACCGGGACGGACAGAAAAACTGTTTTTT.

There are a few counts of this clonotype. The chain is built from TRBV10-3 and TRBJ2-5; 8 bases are shared with TRBD1. CDR1 and CDR2 (germline): ENHRY, SYGVKD. J gave up 1 base and V 6 bases, and 4 bases lay outside the gene matches. CDR3 length equals 14 residues. CDR3: CAISGQGGQETQYF. CDR3 coding DNA: TGTGCCATCAGCGGACAGGGTGGCCAAGAGACCCAGTACTTC.

This CDR3 reads CSATPRGYSNQPQHF. The CDR3 region has the DNA TGCAGTGCTACACCAAGGGGGTATAGCAATCAGCCCCAGCATTTT. The V call is TRBV20-1, the J call TRBJ1-5; a possible D gene is TRBD1 (6 bases). The V gene lost 4 bases and the J gene lost 0 bases, with 13 bases spanning the gap. The CDR3 has 15 residues. CDR1 and CDR2 (germline): DFQATT, SNEGSKA (reference sequence).

This clonotype was found a few times. J is TRBJ2-3 and V is TRBV7-9; 7 nucleotides agree with TRBD2. This CDR3 spans 13 amino acids. Per the germline V gene, CDR1 is SEHNR and CDR2 is FQNEAQ (reference sequence). Trimming cost V 4 bases and J 4 bases; bases outside gene matches: 2. CDR3 protein: CASSWGGADTQYF. DNA of the CDR3: TGTGCCAGCAGCTGGGGGGGTGCAGATACGCAGTATTTT.

A remark on this clonotype: Because the CDR3 is missing its conserved closing phenylalanine or tryptophan, this is likely a read error. The rearrangement links TRBV11-1 to TRBJ2-7, with D perhaps assigned TRBD1 or TRBD2 (5 bases each). CDR1 SGHAT and CDR2 FQDESV come from the germline V gene (reference sequence). With 1 base removed from V and 0 bases from J, the gap between germline ends came to 7 bases. This CDR3 is built from 14 residues. CDR3 loop: CASSLVRGSYEQYL. The CDR3 coding sequence is TGTGCCAGCAGCTTAGTGAGGGGCTCCTACGAGCAGTACCTC.

The rearrangement uses TRBV12-3 or TRBV12-4 and TRBJ2-1; D could derive from TRBD1 or TRBD2 (6 bases each). The CDR3 is 11 residues long. The V end lost 7 bases, the J end lost 10 bases, and 11 bases lay between the germline ends. CDR3 protein: CASKGGREQFF. The CDR3 nucleotides read TGTGCCAGCAAGGGGGGTAGAGAGCAGTTCTTC.

The chain combines TRBV4-3 with TRBJ2-7, with D maybe TRBD1 (7 bases). The V and J ends lost 3 bases and 3 bases respectively, with 18 bases between them. Per germline, CDR1 LGHNA and CDR2 YSLEER. This CDR3 region has 16 residues. The CDR3 nucleotides are TGCGCCAGCAGCCAGGACCGCGGGACAGCGATCTACGAGCAGTACTTC. Translating it yields CASSQDRGTAIYEQYF.

The chain joins TRBV5-1 to TRBJ2-5; no clear D. Trimming shortened V by 4 bases and J by 3 bases, and 7 bases separated the two germline ends. The CDR3 extends over 12 amino acids. Germline V CDR1 and CDR2: SGHRS, YFSETQ. This CDR3 reads CASSVNKETQYF. In nucleotides, the CDR3 is TGCGCCAGCAGCGTGAACAAAGAGACCCAGTACTTC.

V and J are TRBV28 and TRBJ1-2; D uncertain. Trimming shortened V by 6 bases and J by 1 base, and 15 bases separated the two germline ends. CDR1 MDHEN and CDR2 SYDVKM come from the germline V gene. The CDR3 consists of 15 residues. The CDR3 reads CASSYTDGLNYGYTF. The CDR3 coding sequence is TGTGCCAGCAGCTACACCGACGGACTTAACTATGGCTACACCTTC.

The chain combines TRBV5-1 with TRBJ1-4; 7 nucleotides match TRBD1. V was pared by 7 bases and J by 6 bases, with 9 bases of the junction left unmatched. CDR3 size: 14 residues. Germline CDR1 and CDR2: SGHRS and YFSETQ. CDR3 nucleotide sequence: TGCGCCAGCTCAAGGCAGGGGGAGGATGAAAAACTGTTTTTT. Translation: CASSRQGEDEKLFF.

This clonotype was seen more than once but under ten times. The chain's CDR3 is CASSYSWIPYEQYF. CDR3 nucleotides: TGTGCCAGCAGTTACTCCTGGATTCCCTACGAGCAGTACTTC. This rearrangement joins TRBV6-5 to TRBJ2-7; unclear D gene. This CDR3 comprises 14 residues. V was cut by 0 bases and J by 2 bases, with 8 bases left in between. Germline V CDR1 and CDR2: MNHEY, SVGAGI.

The J gene is TRBJ2-1, the V gene TRBV10-1, with 9 bases matching TRBD1. CDR3 length: 15 residues. The germline V gene encodes CDR1 WNHNN and CDR2 SYGVQD (reference sequence). J gave up 7 bases and V 6 bases, and 10 bases lay outside the gene matches. The CDR3 sequence: CASSVDRGAGNEQFF. CDR3 sequence (DNA): TGCGCCAGCAGCGTCGACAGGGGGGCAGGGAATGAGCAGTTCTTC.